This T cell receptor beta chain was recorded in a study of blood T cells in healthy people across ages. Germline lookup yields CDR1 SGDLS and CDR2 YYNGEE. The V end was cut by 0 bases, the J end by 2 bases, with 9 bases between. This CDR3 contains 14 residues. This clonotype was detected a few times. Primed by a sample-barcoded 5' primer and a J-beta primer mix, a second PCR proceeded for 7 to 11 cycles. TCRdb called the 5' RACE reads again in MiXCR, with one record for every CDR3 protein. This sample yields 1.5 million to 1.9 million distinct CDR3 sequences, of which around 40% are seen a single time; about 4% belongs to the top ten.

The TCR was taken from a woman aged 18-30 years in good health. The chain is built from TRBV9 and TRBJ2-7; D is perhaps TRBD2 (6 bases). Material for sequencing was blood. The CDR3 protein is CASSVDGSTYEQYF. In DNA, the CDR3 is TGTGCCAGCAGCGTAGACGGGAGTACCTACGAGCAGTACTTC.